This T cell receptor (beta chain) was sequenced in a study of glioma-infiltrating T cells after dendritic cell vaccination. Up to about 2 ug genomic DNA was used for TCRB CDR3 amplification. The data were produced by immunoSEQ multiplex PCR, yet TCRdb's version contains in-frame clones alone and is incomplete. The sample yields about 92,000 clones, just over 85% seen once. This CDR3 comprises 18 residues. After removal of 3 bases from V and 1 base from J, the junction contained 12 bases not matched to a gene. The germline V gene has CDR1 SQVTM and CDR2 ANQGSEA. The material sequenced was blood, taken before dendritic cell vaccination. The V call is TRBV29-1, the J call TRBJ2-1; TRBD2 aligns across 10 bases. The clonotype originates from a human donor with glioblastoma. The CDR3 nucleotides read TGCAGCGTTGAGGGCATAGCGGGAGGTCGAGGGTCCTACAATGAGCAGTTCTTC. This codes for CSVEGIAGGRGSYNEQFF.